These 10 T cell receptor beta chains originate from one sample sequenced in a study of CD8+CD57+ T cells in acquired aplastic anemia. Patients chosen for sequencing had shown CD8+CD57+ cell expansion by flow cytometry. Genomic DNA provided the template from which TCR beta VDJ and CDR3 profiles were obtained. MiXCR was run by TCRdb on the reads, yielding one entry per CDR3 protein. The repertoire has about 120,000 distinct CDR3 sequences, 55% to 60% of them found once; the top ten carry approximately 28%. Sequences were obtained from sorted CD4+, CD8+, or CD8+CD57+ T cells (not recorded which) from PBMCs. Receptor source: a human donor with aplastic anemia.

There are a few counts of this clonotype. This chain joins TRBV6-5 and TRBJ2-5; TRBD2 matches at 15 bases. Germline V CDR1 and CDR2: MNHEY, SVGAGI. J was trimmed by 5 bases and V by 5 bases; bases with no gene match: 3. This CDR3 region has 15 residues. CDR3 DNA: TGTGCCAGCAGTGGACTAGCGGGGGGGCCGGAGACCCAGTACTTC. It translates to CASSGLAGGPETQYF.

This chain connects TRBV15 to TRBJ1-5; the D gene is possibly TRBD1 (5 bases). This CDR3 spans 16 amino acids. Germline V gene sequence: CDR1 LNHNV, CDR2 YYDKDF (reference sequence). Between the trimmed V and J ends, which lost 2 bases and 4 bases, there was a span of 15 bases. The CDR3 DNA reads as TGTGCCACCAGCAGACAGGGTCTCGGGGTTAATCAGCCCCAGCATTTT. The encoded protein is CATSRQGLGVNQPQHF.

The rearrangement joins TRBV2 to TRBJ2-7; possibly TRBD1 for D (6 bases). The CDR3 sequence is 15 residues long. The V gene's germline CDR1 is SNHLY and CDR2 FYNNEI. Trimming cost V 2 bases and J 3 bases, with 14 bases left between them. CDR3 coding DNA: TGTGCCAGCAGTGAATTCTCAGGACAGCTCTACGAGCAGTACTTC. Translation: CASSEFSGQLYEQYF.

The J gene is TRBJ2-5, the V gene TRBV2; tentatively, D is TRBD1 or TRBD2 (5 bases each). The CDR3 runs to 14 residues. CDR1 and CDR2 from the germline V gene are SNHLY and FYNNEI. Trimming took off 10 bases at V and 1 base at J, with 16 bases between the two ends. In DNA, the CDR3 is TGTGCCATGGGACCGAGCGCTTTCCAAGAGACCCAGTACTTC. Encoded protein: CAMGPSAFQETQYF.

The V gene is TRBV20-1, the J gene TRBJ1-2, with D unclear. The CDR3 totals 11 residues. Trimming pared 8 bases from V and 4 bases from J, leaving 11 bases between. Germline lookup yields CDR1 DFQATT and CDR2 SNEGSKA (reference sequence). DNA of the CDR3: TGCAGTCCTGGATCCATCTATGGCTACACCTTC. Translation gives CSPGSIYGYTF.

The rearrangement joins TRBV15 to TRBJ2-2, with 8 bases matching TRBD2. Germline CDR1 is LNHNV and CDR2 is YYDKDF (reference sequence). Unmatched junction bases numbered 9, after V lost 5 bases and J lost 4 bases. The CDR3 covers 16 residues. CDR3 DNA sequence: TGTGCCACCAGCGGACGGACTAGCCTTATCACCGGGGAGCTGTTTTTT. Residues: CATSGRTSLITGELFF. Variable domain in full (rest from reference TRBV15 and TRBJ2-2): DAMVIQNPRYQVTQFGKPVTLSCSQTLNHNVMYWYQQKSSQAPKLLFHYYDKDFNNEADTPDNFQSRRPNTSFCFLDIRSPGLGDTAMYLCATSGRTSLITGELFFGEGSRLTVL.

This clonotype appeared a few times. The chain couples TRBV15 to TRBJ2-7, with no clear D. The germline V gene has CDR1 LNHNV and CDR2 YYDKDF (reference sequence). The CDR3 is 13 residues long. V was trimmed by 0 bases and J by 9 bases, leaving 12 bases between them. CDR3 protein: CATSRETLLGQYF. The CDR3 DNA follows: TGTGCCACCAGCAGAGAGACCTTATTGGGGCAGTACTTC.

V and J are TRBV7-8 and TRBJ1-5, with D tentatively TRBD1 (5 bases). Germline lookup yields CDR1 SGHVS and CDR2 FQNEAQ. V was trimmed by 5 bases and J by 0 bases, leaving 14 bases between them. The CDR3 totals 16 residues. The CDR3 bases are TGTGCCAGCAGCCAAACCTACAGGAATAGCAATCAGCCCCAGCATTTT. This codes for CASSQTYRNSNQPQHF.

This chain uses TRBV11-2 with TRBJ2-7; tentatively, D is TRBD2 (6 bases). The V gene's germline CDR1 is SGHAT and CDR2 FQNNGV. This CDR3 is built from 14 residues. The V and J ends lost 4 bases and 2 bases respectively, with 12 bases between them. DNA of the CDR3: TGTGCCAGCAGCTCCCGGGAGTGGGCCTACGAGCAGTACTTC. This gives the protein CASSSREWAYEQYF.

There are a few counts of this clonotype. The chain couples TRBV29-1 to TRBJ2-7; TRBD1 matches at 9 bases. V shed 7 bases and J 2 bases; nucleotides not matched to a gene: 6. Per germline, CDR1 SQVTM and CDR2 ANQGSEA. CDR3 length: 13 amino acids. CDR3 loop: CSARRTGAYEQYF. Written as DNA, the CDR3 is TGCAGCGCACGACGGACAGGGGCCTACGAGCAGTACTTC.